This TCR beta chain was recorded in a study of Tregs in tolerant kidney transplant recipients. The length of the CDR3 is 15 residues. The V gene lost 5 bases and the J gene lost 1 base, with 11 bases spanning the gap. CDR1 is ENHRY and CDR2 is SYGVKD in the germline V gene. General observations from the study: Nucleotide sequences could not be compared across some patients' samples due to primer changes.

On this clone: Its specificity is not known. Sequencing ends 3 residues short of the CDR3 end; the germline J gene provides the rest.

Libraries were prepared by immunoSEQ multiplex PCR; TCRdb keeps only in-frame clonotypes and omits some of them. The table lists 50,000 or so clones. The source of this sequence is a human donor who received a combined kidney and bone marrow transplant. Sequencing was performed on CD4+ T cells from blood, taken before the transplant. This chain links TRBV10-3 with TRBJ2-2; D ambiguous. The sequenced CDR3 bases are TGTGCCATCAGTCCTCCTGTCGGGAACACCGGGGAG. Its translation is CAISPPVGNTGE. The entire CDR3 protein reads CAISPPVGNTGELFF.